The clone carrying this TCR beta chain showed up many times. Its antigen is undetermined. This sample stems from a study of T cell repertoires in cytomegalovirus infection. Study results and caveats: Based on cumulative public TCR beta family frequency, carriers of CMV plus the relevant HLA were identified.

The length of the CDR3 is 14 residues. The germline V gene has CDR1 SEHNR and CDR2 FQNEAQ (reference sequence). Trimming took 3 bases from V and 3 from J, leaving 8 bases between them. One entry per CDR3 protein, called by TCRdb with MiXCR from the reads. The repertoire includes around 350,000 distinct CDR3 sequences, around 18% of them detected once, and around 10% sits in the top ten. Material: PBMCs. The source of this sequence is a human donor in good health (CMV status not recorded). Some clones in this sample may be carry-over from other donors' samples. The rearrangement joins TRBV7-9 to TRBJ1-4; D not resolved. In DNA, the CDR3 is TGTGCCAGCAGCTTGATGGCGGCTAATGAAAAACTGTTTTTT. Translating gives CASSLMAANEKLFF.